The 15 T cell receptor beta chains in this list originate from one sample, sequenced in a study of cytomegalovirus exposure and HLA in healthy donors. In the PCR, 60 Vbeta and 13 Jbeta primers were used. Libraries were prepared by immunoSEQ multiplex PCR; TCRdb keeps only in-frame clonotypes and omits some of them. Among about 95,000 clones listed, 60% to 85% were seen once. The material sequenced was PBMCs. The receptors stem from a man aged 30 to 39 in good health and CMV-seropositive.

The chain links TRBV11-2 to TRBJ2-3, with TRBD1 as a possible D gene (6 bases). Per germline, CDR1 SGHAT and CDR2 FQNNGV. With 5 bases removed from V and 4 bases from J, the gap between germline ends came to 16 bases. CDR3 length equals 15 residues. CDR3 loop: CASSPRRGGADTQYF. CDR3 bases: TGTGCCAGCAGCCCGCGTAGAGGGGGAGCAGATACGCAGTATTTT.

V gene TRBV28 combines with J gene TRBJ2-3, with TRBD2 identical over 9 bases. Germline V gene lookup returns CDR1 MDHEN and CDR2 SYDVKM. The J segment lost 5 bases and the V segment lost 4 bases, leaving 13 bases of the junction unmatched. The CDR3 spans 17 residues. CDR3 nucleotide sequence: TGTGCCAGCAGTTCCCCGGCCCGGCTAGCGGGATTAGATACGCAGTATTTT. Translating it yields CASSSPARLAGLDTQYF.

V gene TRBV7-2 combines with J gene TRBJ1-2; 8 bases align to TRBD1. The germline gives CDR1 SGHTA, CDR2 FQGNSA. The CDR3 loop spans 13 amino acids. Trimming took 5 bases from V and 3 from J; bases not matched to a gene: 2. The CDR3 sequence is CASSPGQDYGYTF. The CDR3 DNA follows: TGTGCCAGCAGCCCGGGACAGGACTATGGCTACACCTTC.

V and J are TRBV27 and TRBJ1-1, with TRBD1 identical over 7 bases. Trimming at V came to 8 bases and at J to 0 bases, leaving 9 bases not matched to a gene. The CDR3 spans 15 residues. Germline V gene data show CDR1 as MNHEY and CDR2 as SMNVEV (reference sequence). CDR3 nucleotides: TGTGCCAGCGTGCCCAGGGGGGTTTTGAACACTGAAGCTTTCTTT. This translates into CASVPRGVLNTEAFF.

The chain recombines TRBV11-2 with TRBJ1-2; D might be TRBD1 (5 bases). The CDR3 runs 13 residues. The V end lost 5 bases, the J end lost 6 bases, and 13 bases lay between the germline ends. Per the germline V gene, CDR1 is SGHAT and CDR2 is FQNNGV. CDR3 region: CASSPRVADGYTF. The CDR3 coding sequence is TGTGCCAGCAGCCCCAGGGTCGCGGATGGCTACACCTTC.

This clone was recorded a few times. The junction differs from germline at one of its ends, possibly a read error. This rearrangement joins TRBV7-2 to TRBJ2-7, with TRBD1 as a possible D gene (5 bases). The CDR3 covers 15 residues. Germline values: CDR1 SGHTA, CDR2 FQGNSA. The CDR3 DNA follows: TGTGCCAGCACCTTACGGCTCCAGGGTCGGAACGAGCAGTACTTC. This codes for CASTLRLQGRNEQYF.

This chain links TRBV7-9 with TRBJ1-1; D not resolved. Deletions cut 3 bases from V and 1 base from J, with 9 bases between. The CDR3 contains 14 residues. CDR1 SEHNR and CDR2 FQNEAQ come from the germline V gene (reference sequence). The CDR3 coding sequence is TGTGCCAGCAGCTTGTCTCAAGCGAACACTGAAGCTTTCTTT. It yields the protein CASSLSQANTEAFF.

The rearrangement uses TRBV19 and TRBJ2-5; tentative D call: TRBD1 (5 bases). This CDR3 spans 14 amino acids. Germline CDR1 is LNHDA and CDR2 is SQIVND (reference sequence). Trimming took off 3 bases at V and 6 bases at J, with 14 bases between the two ends. The CDR3 coding sequence is TGTGCCAGTAGTATTAGGGGTGCCGAGAAGACCCAGTACTTC. Amino acids: CASSIRGAEKTQYF.

V is TRBV7-6 and J is TRBJ1-6, with D perhaps TRBD1 (5 bases). Trimming pared 3 bases from V and 9 bases from J, leaving 18 bases between. Per germline, CDR1 SGHVS and CDR2 FNYEAQ. The CDR3 spans 16 residues. The CDR3 region is CASSFSASGSGSPLHF. The CDR3 DNA reads TGTGCCAGCAGCTTTTCCGCTTCAGGGTCTGGTTCACCCCTCCACTTT.

The rearrangement uses TRBV30 and TRBJ2-5; D perhaps matches TRBD2 (5 bases). V lost 1 base and J lost 5, with 11 bases in between. This CDR3 region has 13 residues. Germline CDR1 is GTSNPN and CDR2 is SVGIG (reference sequence). CDR3 sequence: CAWSGRVGETQYF. The CDR3 nucleotides are TGTGCCTGGAGTGGGCGGGTTGGGGAGACCCAGTACTTC. The full variable domain, with the rest looked up from reference TRBV30 and TRBJ2-5, is SQTIHQWPATLVQPVGSPLSLECTVEGTSNPNLYWYRQAAGRGLQLLFYSVGIGQISSEVPQNLSASRPQDRQFILSSKKLLLSDSGFYLCAWSGRVGETQYFGPGTRLLVL.

V usage is TRBV19 and J usage is TRBJ2-3; possible D gene TRBD1, 6 bases. The V and J ends lost 3 bases and 1 base respectively, with 29 bases between them. CDR1 and CDR2 (germline): LNHDA, SQIVND (reference sequence). The CDR3 covers 21 residues. Here the CDR3 reads CASSIPTFDSDRLKRTDTQYF. The CDR3, as DNA: TGTGCCAGTAGTATCCCCACCTTCGACTCTGACAGGCTAAAACGCACAGATACGCAGTATTTT.

V and J are TRBV19 and TRBJ1-5, with 9 nucleotides matching TRBD1. J lost 6 bases, V lost 5 bases, and 5 bases had no gene match. The length of the CDR3 is 14 residues. CDR1 and CDR2 (germline): LNHDA, SQIVND (reference sequence). In DNA, the CDR3 is TGTGCCAGTAGTCCCCGACAGGGGGGTCAGCCCCAGCATTTT. It encodes CASSPRQGGQPQHF.

This chain joins TRBV28 and TRBJ2-7, with TRBD1 identical over 7 bases. This CDR3 contains 14 residues. V shed 5 bases and J 2 bases; nucleotides not matched to a gene: 6. From germline, CDR1 is MDHEN and CDR2 SYDVKM. CDR3 in amino acids: CASSVTGTAYEQYF. The CDR3 DNA is TGTGCCAGCAGTGTCACCGGGACAGCCTACGAGCAGTACTTC.

The genes are TRBV19 and TRBJ1-3; no definite D call. V was shortened by 3 bases and J by 4 bases, with 13 bases between the two germline ends. This CDR3 is 15 amino acids long. Germline loops: CDR1 LNHDA, CDR2 SQIVND (reference sequence). Written as DNA, the CDR3 is TGTGCCAGTAGTATTATCGGCGACTGGGGAAACACCATATATTTT. Its translation is CASSIIGDWGNTIYF.

The rearrangement joins TRBV2 to TRBJ1-1; D is perhaps TRBD1 (6 bases). Germline assignment: CDR1 SNHLY and CDR2 FYNNEI. The CDR3 sequence is 15 residues long. V shed 3 bases and J shed 0 bases, with 11 bases lying between them. The CDR3 bases are TGTGCCAGCAGTGACCCGACAGGCTTGAACACTGAAGCTTTCTTT. Protein product: CASSDPTGLNTEAFF.